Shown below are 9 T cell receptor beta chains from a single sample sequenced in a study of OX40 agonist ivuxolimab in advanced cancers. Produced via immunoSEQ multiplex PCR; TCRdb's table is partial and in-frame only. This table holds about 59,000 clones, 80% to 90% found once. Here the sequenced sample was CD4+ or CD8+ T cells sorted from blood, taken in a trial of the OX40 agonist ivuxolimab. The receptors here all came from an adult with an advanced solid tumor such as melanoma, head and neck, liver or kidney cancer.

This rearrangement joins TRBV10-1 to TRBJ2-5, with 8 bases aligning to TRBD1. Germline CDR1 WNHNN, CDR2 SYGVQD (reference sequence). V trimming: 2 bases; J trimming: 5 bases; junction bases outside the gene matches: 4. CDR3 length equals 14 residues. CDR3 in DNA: TGCGCCAGCAGTGAGCGTAGACAGGGGGAGACCCAGTACTTC. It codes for CASSERRQGETQYF.

CDR3 DNA: TGTGCCAGTAGTATCGTCCAGGGTAACGTTGGCTACACCTTC. Translation: CASSIVQGNVGYTF. The chain has TRBV19 and TRBJ1-2; the D gene is possibly TRBD1 (5 bases). V shed 3 bases and J shed 7 bases, with 15 bases lying between them. The CDR3 consists of 14 residues. The germline gives CDR1 LNHDA, CDR2 SQIVND (reference sequence). The full variable domain, in which reference TRBV19 and TRBJ1-2 provide the parts outside the CDR3, is DGGITQSPKYLFRKEGQNVTLSCEQNLNHDAMYWYRQDPGQGLRLIYYSQIVNDFQKGDIAEGYSVSREKKESFPLTVTSAQKNPTAFYLCASSIVQGNVGYTFGSGTRLTVV.

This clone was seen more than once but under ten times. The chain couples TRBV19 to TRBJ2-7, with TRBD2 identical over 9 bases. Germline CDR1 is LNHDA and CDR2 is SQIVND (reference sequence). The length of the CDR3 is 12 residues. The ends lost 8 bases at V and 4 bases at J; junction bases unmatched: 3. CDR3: CASSTSGYEQYF. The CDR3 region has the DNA TGTGCCAGTTCGACTAGCGGTTACGAGCAGTACTTC.

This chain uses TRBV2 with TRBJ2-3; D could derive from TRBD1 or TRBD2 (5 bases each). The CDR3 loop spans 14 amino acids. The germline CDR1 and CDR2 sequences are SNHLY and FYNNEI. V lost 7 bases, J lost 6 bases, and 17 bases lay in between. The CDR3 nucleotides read TGTGCCAGCACACCGGGACCCCTAGGCGATACGCAGTATTTT. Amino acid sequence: CASTPGPLGDTQYF.

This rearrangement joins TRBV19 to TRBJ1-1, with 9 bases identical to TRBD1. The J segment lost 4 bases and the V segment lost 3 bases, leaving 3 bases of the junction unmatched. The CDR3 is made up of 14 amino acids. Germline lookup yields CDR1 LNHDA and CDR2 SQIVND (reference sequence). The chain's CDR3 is CASSMTGGSTEAFF. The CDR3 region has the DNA TGTGCCAGTAGTATGACAGGGGGTAGCACTGAAGCTTTCTTT.

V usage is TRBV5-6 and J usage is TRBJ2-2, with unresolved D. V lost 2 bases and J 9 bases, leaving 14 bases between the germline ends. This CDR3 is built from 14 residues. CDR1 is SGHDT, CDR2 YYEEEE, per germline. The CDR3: CASSFGQVARELFF. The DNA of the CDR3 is TGTGCCAGCAGCTTCGGTCAGGTGGCCCGGGAGCTGTTTTTT.

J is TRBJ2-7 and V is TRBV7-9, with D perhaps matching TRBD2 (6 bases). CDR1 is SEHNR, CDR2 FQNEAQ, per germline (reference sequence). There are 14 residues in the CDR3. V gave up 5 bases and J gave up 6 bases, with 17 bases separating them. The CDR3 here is CASSVRGISFEQYF. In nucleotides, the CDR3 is TGTGCCAGCAGCGTCCGCGGGATTAGTTTCGAGCAGTACTTC. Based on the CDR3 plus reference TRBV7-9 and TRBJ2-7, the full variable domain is DTGVSQNPRHKITKRGQNVTFRCDPISEHNRLYWYRQTLGQGPEFLTYFQNEAQLEKSRLLSDRFSAERPKGSFSTLEIQRTEQGDSAMYLCASSVRGISFEQYFGPGTRLTVT.

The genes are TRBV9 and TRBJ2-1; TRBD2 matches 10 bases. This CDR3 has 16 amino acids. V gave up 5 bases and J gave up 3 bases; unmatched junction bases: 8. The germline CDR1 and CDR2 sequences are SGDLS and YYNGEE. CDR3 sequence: CASSASSGSRYNEQFF. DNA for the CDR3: TGTGCCAGCAGTGCATCTAGCGGGAGCCGCTACAATGAGCAGTTCTTC.

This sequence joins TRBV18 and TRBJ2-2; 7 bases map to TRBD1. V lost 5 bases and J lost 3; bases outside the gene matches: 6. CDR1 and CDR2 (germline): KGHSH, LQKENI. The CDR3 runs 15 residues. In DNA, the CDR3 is TGTGCCAGCTCAGTGAACCAGGGGGACACCGGGGAGCTGTTTTTT. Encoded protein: CASSVNQGDTGELFF.